This TCR beta chain comes out of a study of PD-1 blockade in classical Hodgkin lymphoma. Study summary: Patients had nivolumab dosed at 3 mg/kg, delivered intravenously every 2 weeks.

Findings and caveats of the study: TCR diversity at baseline was reported to be reduced in newly diagnosed patients relative to healthy donors. Individuals who commenced nivolumab within less than 1 year of ASCT were excluded. CD4+ TCR diversity climbed significantly by C4D1, unlike CD8+ TCR diversity.

CDR3 length equals 13 residues. J was trimmed by 5 bases and V by 9 bases; bases with no gene match: 5. CDR1 is SNHLY, CDR2 FYNNEI, per germline. About this clone itself: Its antigen is not known.

TCRdb's table, derived via immunoSEQ multiplex PCR, lists solely in-frame clones and lacks some. This repertoire shows about 96,000 clones, about 93% found once; its top ten account for 2%. Time point reported: cycle 4 day 1 (C4D1), after five to seven weeks of nivolumab. All patients experienced relapse after autologous stem cell transplantation, and brentuximab vedotin exposure was variable. The chain is built from TRBV2 and TRBJ2-5, with TRBD1 matching over 11 bases. Specimen: peripheral blood mononuclear cells (PBMCs), collected before the fourth cycle of nivolumab. This clonotype was obtained from a human donor with classical Hodgkin lymphoma. DNA for the CDR3: TGTGCCAGTGGGACAGGGGGATGGGAGACCCAGTACTTC. It specifies CASGTGGWETQYF.